This entry is about one T cell receptor (beta chain). The assay was immunoSEQ multiplex PCR, and TCRdb's table has in-frame clones only and misses some. In the table there are almost 250,000 clones, 85% to 90% of which are singletons. This specimen comes from a study of blood T cell repertoires in COVID-19. This CDR3 is 16 amino acids long. Germline V gives CDR1 SGHVS, CDR2 FQNEAQ. Trimming left V 5 bases short and J 2 bases short, with 19 bases between. Enrolled through a virtual design, the participants were between about 18 and 89 years of age and came from 24 US areas. The sequence came from a woman in her 30s who had recovered from COVID-19. Source material: PBMCs or T cells enriched from blood (not recorded which). V gene TRBV7-8 combines with J gene TRBJ2-7; D is undetermined. DNA of the CDR3: TGTGCCAGCAGCCTCCTTGAGGCTTCCAGCACCTACGAGCAGTACTTC. It is translated as CASSLLEASSTYEQYF.